This T cell receptor (beta chain) was sequenced in a study of cytomegalovirus exposure and HLA in healthy donors. Study-level points and caveats: Reported results showed that the classifier diagnosed cytomegalovirus status with high specificity and sensitivity. When analyzed later, a missense DCLRE1C variant was found to be linked to TCR beta V- and J-gene trimming. For most TCR sequences rarity was the rule, although some public TCRs occurred in many donors. Investigators reported 150 to 200 TCR beta chains as tied to cytomegalovirus.

The PCR had 60 Vbeta and 13 Jbeta primers. The assay was immunoSEQ multiplex PCR, and TCRdb's table has in-frame clones only and misses some. Counted here are 100,000 to 150,000 clones, approximately 78% occurring once; the ten biggest clones make up approximately 3.9%. Of note for this clone: Its antigen is currently unknown. The junction and the germline gene differ at one end; a read error may be behind it.

Germline lookup yields CDR1 SGHDT and CDR2 YYEEEE. This CDR3 spans 16 amino acids. The sequence was collected from a man in his forties or fifties in good health and CMV-seronegative. Sequenced: PBMCs. The chain carries TRBV5-6 and TRBJ2-2; TRBD1 aligns across 8 bases. The CDR3 loop is CASRLGQASNTGELFF. DNA of the CDR3: TGTGCCAGCAGGTTGGGACAGGCGTCGAACACCGGGGAGCTGTTTTTT.